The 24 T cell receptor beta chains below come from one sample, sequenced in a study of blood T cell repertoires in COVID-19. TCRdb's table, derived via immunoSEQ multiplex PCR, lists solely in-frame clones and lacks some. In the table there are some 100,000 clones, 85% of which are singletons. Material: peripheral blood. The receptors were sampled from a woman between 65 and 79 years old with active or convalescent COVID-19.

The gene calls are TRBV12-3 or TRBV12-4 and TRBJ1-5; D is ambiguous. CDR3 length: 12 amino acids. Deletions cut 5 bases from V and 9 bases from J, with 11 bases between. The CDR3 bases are TGTGCCAGCAGTATTTGGCCGGGGCCCCAGCATTTT. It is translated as CASSIWPGPQHF.

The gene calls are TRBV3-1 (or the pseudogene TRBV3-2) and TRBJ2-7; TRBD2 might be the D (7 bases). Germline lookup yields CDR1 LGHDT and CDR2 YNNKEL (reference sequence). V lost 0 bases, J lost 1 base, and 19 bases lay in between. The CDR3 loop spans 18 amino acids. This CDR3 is CASSQEQVRRGQSYEQYF. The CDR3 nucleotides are TGTGCCAGCAGCCAAGAACAAGTCCGGCGGGGGCAGTCCTACGAGCAGTACTTC.

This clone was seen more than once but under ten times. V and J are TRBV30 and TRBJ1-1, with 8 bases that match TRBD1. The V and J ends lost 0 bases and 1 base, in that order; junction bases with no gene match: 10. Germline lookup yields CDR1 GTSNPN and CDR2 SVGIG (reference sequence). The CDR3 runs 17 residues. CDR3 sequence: CAWSVPRTGWGNTEAFF. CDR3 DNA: TGTGCCTGGAGTGTGCCCCGGACAGGGTGGGGGAACACTGAAGCTTTCTTT.

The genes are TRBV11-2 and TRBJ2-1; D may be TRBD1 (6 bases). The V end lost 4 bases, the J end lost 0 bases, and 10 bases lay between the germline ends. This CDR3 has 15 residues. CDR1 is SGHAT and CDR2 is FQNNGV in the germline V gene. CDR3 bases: TGTGCCAGCAGCTCCCGGACAGCCTCCTACAATGAGCAGTTCTTC. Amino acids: CASSSRTASYNEQFF.

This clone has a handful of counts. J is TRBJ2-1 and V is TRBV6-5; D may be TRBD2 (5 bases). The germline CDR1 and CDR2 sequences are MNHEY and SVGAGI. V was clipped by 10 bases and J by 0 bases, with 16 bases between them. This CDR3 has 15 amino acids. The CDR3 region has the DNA TGTGCCACCGGACTTACCACCAGCTCCTACAATGAGCAGTTCTTC. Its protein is CATGLTTSSYNEQFF.

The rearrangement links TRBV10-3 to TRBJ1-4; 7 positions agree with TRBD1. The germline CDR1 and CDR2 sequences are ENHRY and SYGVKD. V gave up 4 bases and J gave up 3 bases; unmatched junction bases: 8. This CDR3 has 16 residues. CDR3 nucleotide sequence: TGTGCCATCAGTGCTACCCCCGGGACAGCTAATGAAAAACTGTTTTTT. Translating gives CAISATPGTANEKLFF.

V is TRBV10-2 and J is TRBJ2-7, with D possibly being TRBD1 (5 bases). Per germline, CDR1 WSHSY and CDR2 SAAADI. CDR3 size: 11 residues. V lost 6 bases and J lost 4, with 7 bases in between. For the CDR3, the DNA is TGCGCCAGCAGGGACAAGTACGAGCAGTACTTC. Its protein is CASRDKYEQYF.

The CDR3 protein is CASSLSPGLAGGFTDTQYF. The DNA for the CDR3 is TGTGCCAGCAGTTTATCCCCGGGACTAGCGGGGGGGTTTACAGATACGCAGTATTTT. The chain links TRBV28 to TRBJ2-3; 16 nucleotides align to TRBD2. CDR1 MDHEN and CDR2 SYDVKM come from the germline V gene. V trimming: 1 base; J trimming: 3 bases; junction bases outside the gene matches: 7. The CDR3 has 19 residues.

CDR3 in DNA: TGTGCCAGCAGTGATGGCGGGAGCTGGGATACGCAGTATTTT. Translated: CASSDGGSWDTQYF. V and J are TRBV2 and TRBJ2-3, with 7 bases identical to TRBD2. Germline CDR1 reads SNHLY; CDR2 reads FYNNEI. The CDR3 runs to 14 residues. V trimming: 3 bases; J trimming: 6 bases; junction bases outside the gene matches: 6.

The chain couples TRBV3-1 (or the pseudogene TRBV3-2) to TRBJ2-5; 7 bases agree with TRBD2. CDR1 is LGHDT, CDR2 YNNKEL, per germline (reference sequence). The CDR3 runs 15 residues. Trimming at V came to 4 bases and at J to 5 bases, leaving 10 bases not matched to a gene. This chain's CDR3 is CASSRLKERGETQYF. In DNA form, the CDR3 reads TGTGCCAGCAGCCGGCTAAAGGAGCGGGGCGAGACCCAGTACTTC.

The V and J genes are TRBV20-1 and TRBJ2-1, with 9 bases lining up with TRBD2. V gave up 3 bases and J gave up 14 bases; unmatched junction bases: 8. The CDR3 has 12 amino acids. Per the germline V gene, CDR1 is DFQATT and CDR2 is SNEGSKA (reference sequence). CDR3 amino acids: CSASNSGRIKFF. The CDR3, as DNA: TGCAGTGCTAGTAATAGCGGGAGAATAAAGTTCTTC.

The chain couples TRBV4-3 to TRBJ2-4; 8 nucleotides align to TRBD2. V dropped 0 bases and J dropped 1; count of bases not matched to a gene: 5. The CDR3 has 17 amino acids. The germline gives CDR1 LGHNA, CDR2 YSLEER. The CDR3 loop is CASSQDYTGGAKNIQYF. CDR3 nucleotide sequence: TGCGCCAGCAGCCAAGATTATACGGGGGGGGCCAAAAACATTCAGTACTTC.

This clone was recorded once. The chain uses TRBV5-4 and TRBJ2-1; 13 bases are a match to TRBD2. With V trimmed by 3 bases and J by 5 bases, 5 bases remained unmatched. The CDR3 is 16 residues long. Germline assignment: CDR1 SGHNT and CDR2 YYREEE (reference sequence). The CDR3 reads CASSSGTSGTNNEQFF. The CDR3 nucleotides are TGTGCCAGCAGCTCTGGGACTAGCGGGACAAACAATGAGCAGTTCTTC.

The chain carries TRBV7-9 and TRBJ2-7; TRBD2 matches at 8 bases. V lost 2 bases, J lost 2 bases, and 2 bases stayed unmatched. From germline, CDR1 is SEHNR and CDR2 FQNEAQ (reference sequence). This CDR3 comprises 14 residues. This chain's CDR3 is CASSLTSGTYEQYF. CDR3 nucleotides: TGTGCCAGCAGCTTAACTAGCGGCACCTACGAGCAGTACTTC.

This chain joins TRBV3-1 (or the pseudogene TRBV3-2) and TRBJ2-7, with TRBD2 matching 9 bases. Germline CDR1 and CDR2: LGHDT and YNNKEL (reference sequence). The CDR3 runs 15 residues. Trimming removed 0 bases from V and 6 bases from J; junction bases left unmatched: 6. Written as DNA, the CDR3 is TGTGCCAGCAGCCAAGATAGCGGGGGATGGGGCGAGCAGTACTTC. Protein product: CASSQDSGGWGEQYF.

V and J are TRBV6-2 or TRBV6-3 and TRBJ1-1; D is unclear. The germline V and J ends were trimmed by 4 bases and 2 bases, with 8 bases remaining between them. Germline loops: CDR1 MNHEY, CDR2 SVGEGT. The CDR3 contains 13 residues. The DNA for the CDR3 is TGTGCCAGCAGTTTACAGCCAAACACTGAAGCTTTCTTT. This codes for CASSLQPNTEAFF.

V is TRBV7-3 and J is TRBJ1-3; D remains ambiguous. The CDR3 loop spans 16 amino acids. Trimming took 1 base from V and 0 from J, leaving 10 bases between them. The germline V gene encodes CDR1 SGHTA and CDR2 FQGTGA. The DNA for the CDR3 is TGTGCCAGCAGCTTAAACCCGGTAAACTCTGGAAACACCATATATTTT. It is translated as CASSLNPVNSGNTIYF.

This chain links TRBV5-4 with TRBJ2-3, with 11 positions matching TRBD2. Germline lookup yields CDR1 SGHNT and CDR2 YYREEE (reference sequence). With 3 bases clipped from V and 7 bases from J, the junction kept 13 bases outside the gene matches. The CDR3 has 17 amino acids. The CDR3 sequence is CASSSATSGKGAYTQYF. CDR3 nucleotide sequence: TGTGCCAGCAGCTCGGCGACTAGCGGGAAGGGGGCCTATACGCAGTATTTT.

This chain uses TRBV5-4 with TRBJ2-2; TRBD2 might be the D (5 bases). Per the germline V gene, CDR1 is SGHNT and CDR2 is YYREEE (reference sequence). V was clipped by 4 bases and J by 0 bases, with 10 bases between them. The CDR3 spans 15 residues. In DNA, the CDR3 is TGTGCCAGCAGCAGAATGGGAGCGAACACCGGGGAGCTGTTTTTT. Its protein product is CASSRMGANTGELFF.

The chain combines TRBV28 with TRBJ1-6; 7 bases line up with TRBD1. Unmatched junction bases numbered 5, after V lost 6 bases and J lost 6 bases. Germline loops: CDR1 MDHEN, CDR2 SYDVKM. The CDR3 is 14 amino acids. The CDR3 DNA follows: TGTGCCAGCAGCCGGGACAGACCTAATTCACCCCTCCACTTT. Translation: CASSRDRPNSPLHF.

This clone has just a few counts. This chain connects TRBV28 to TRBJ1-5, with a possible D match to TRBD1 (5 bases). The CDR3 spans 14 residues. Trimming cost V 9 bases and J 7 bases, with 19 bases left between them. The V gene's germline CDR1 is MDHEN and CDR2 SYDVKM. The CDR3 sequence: CASCAGGGRQPQHF. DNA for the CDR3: TGTGCCAGTTGCGCTGGGGGGGGGAGGCAGCCCCAGCATTTT.

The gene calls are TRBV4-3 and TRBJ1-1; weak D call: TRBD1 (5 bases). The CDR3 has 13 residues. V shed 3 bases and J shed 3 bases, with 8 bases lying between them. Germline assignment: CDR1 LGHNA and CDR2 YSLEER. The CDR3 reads CASSHKTDTEAFF. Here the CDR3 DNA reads TGCGCCAGCAGCCATAAGACAGACACTGAAGCTTTCTTT.

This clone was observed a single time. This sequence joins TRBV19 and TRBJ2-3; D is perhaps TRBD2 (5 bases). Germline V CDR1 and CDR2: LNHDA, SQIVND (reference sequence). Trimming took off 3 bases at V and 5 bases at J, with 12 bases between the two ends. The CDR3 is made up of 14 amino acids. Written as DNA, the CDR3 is TGTGCCAGTAGTATGCCTAGCCGGGGAGATACGCAGTATTTT. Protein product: CASSMPSRGDTQYF.

Here the CDR3 reads CASSPDRGDGYTF. The CDR3 DNA reads as TGCGCCAGCAGCCCGGACAGAGGGGATGGCTACACCTTC. This chain connects TRBV10-1 to TRBJ1-2; possible D gene TRBD1, 6 bases. The CDR3 sequence is 13 residues long. Germline V gene data show CDR1 as WNHNN and CDR2 as SYGVQD (reference sequence). V dropped 6 bases and J dropped 6 bases, with 14 bases sitting between them.